The entry below describes one TCR beta chain. Its antigen specificity is not known. No much larger clone is present one base from it, and per-base qualities are unavailable. These data originate in a study of T cell changes during pregnancy in multiple sclerosis (dated by TCRdb to between 2018 and 2021). Regarding the complete study: Changes in the T cell repertoire over the course of pregnancy were examined in this study in women with multiple sclerosis.

The germline V gene provides CDR1 MGHDK and CDR2 SYGVNS. The junction shows trimming of 0 bases on V and 6 bases on J, plus 14 bases between the germline ends. The CDR3 covers 16 residues, taking in both the cysteine and the phenylalanine. CDR3 DNA is the only sequence kept; it has 48 bases, read in frame from the first base. Library prep was done by the immunoSEQ multiplex PCR assay. Drawn from immuneACCESS, this table holds only the in-frame rearrangements with V and J called that TCRdb kept. Clones are partly lost; checked studies trace under half to an unresolved V gene and leave the rest unexplained. This sample comprises about 70,000 clones, 80% to 95% of them detected only once. 0.29% of the sample is in the top ten clones.

This TCR was recovered from a female donor with multiple sclerosis, enrolled in a pregnancy study. Rearrangement joined TRBV25-1 to TRBJ2-2; a tentative D call is TRBD2 (7 bases match). This specimen was CD4+ T cells from peripheral blood mononuclear cells, taken after pregnancy. The nucleotide sequence is TGTGCCAGCAGTGAATATCGGGGGGCGAAGGCCGGGGAGCTGTTTTTT. Its protein product is CASSEYRGAKAGELFF.